One TCR beta chain is described in this entry. The specificity of this receptor is unknown. Per-nucleotide qualities are absent, and no much larger clonotype sits a single base away. Library method: PCR. Reads for this sample came from an Illumina HiSeq 2500. To reduce PCR and sequencing biases, unique molecular identifiers were built into the TCR beta cDNA libraries. Per 1 to 10 million input T cells, 500,000 or so cDNA molecules were obtained, such that each molecule approximated one T cell. The patient libraries were prepared and sequenced with the same protocol used for the earlier healthy control dataset. Within a given batch, samples were prepared together, multiplexed and sequenced on the same HiSeq lane. The authors' analysis ran thus. Raw barcoded reads were processed with MIGEC, discarding single-read molecular identifier groups before consensus assembly and CDR3 extraction. Clonotype tables were post-analysed with VDJtools, and diversity was normalized by down-sampling all datasets to the smallest sample size. In repertoire overlap clustering, CDR3 amino acid sequences, but not nucleotide sequences, were matched to correct batch-related cross-sample contamination. TCRdb handled the public reads itself, with Q25 trimming in fastp and clone calling in MiXCR, and kept productive beta chains. CDR3 protein duplicates are merged, each entry listing the most common genes and DNA. The V and J calls here are based on TCRdb, not the publication. In all, the sample holds approximately 570,000 distinct CDR3 sequences, and around 40% of those were seen once. 1.7% of the sample is in the top ten clones.

The data are from a study of post-analysis software for immune sequencing data (dated by TCRdb to between 2015 and 2017). About the study as a whole: Disease courses on record covered relapsing-remitting, secondary progressive and progressive-relapsing multiple sclerosis, though some patients had no subtype annotation. The patient repertoires were compared against 10 to 12 previously published healthy control repertoires obtained from donors aged about 6 to 27 years. A subset of samples was prepared in parallel using single-end sample barcoding, then pooled and co-amplified after Illumina adapter ligation. Overall results and qualifications from the work: The multiple sclerosis patient group was slightly younger than the control group. Compared with controls, multiple sclerosis patients had significantly lower normalized Chao1 diversity, a finding suggesting substantial peripheral T-cell clonal expansion. When samples were clustered directly using the F measure, samples prepared in the same batch co-clustered strongly, which prompted a batch-effect correction. Significantly higher frequencies in patients than in controls were found for several TRBV segments, including TRBV5-6, TRBV5-1 and TRBV20-1.

The germline V gene gives CDR1 as ENHRY and CDR2 as SYGVKD. The cysteine opens and the phenylalanine closes a CDR3 of 13 amino acids. Left in the record is the CDR3 DNA by itself, 39 bases read in frame from the first base. The V end loses 5 bases and the J end loses 5 bases, and a stretch of 10 bases separates them. TCR beta repertoires were profiled from peripheral blood of 13 young patients with multiple sclerosis to demonstrate the VDJtools post-analysis software. The multiple sclerosis patients were children and adolescents between roughly 6 and 15 years of age. Sequencing was performed on blood. The origin of this receptor is a girl under 18 with multiple sclerosis. The sequence links TRBV10-3 to TRBJ1-5; a tentative D call is TRBD1 (6 bases match). CDR3 region: CAISPQGDQPQHF. At the DNA level, the sequence is TGTGCCATCAGTCCACAGGGAGATCAGCCCCAGCATTTT.